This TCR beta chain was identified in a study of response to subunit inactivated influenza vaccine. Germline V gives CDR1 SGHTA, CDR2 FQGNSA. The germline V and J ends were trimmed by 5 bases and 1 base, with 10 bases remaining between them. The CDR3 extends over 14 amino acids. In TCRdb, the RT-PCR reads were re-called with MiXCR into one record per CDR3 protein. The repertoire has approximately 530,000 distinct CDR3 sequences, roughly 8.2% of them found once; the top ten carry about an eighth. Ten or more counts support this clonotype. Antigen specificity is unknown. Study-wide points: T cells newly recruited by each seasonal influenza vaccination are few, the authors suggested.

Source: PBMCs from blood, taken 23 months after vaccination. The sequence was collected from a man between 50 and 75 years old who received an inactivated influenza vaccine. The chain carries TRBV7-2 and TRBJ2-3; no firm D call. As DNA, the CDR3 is TGTGCCAGCAGCCTTCTTGGAGGCACAGATACGCAGTATTTT. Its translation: CASSLLGGTDTQYF.